At least ten counts were recorded for the clone carrying this TCR beta chain. The time point was: pre-sensitization, week 0. Treatment specified: therapeutic diphenylcyclopropenone sensitization with weekly scalp DPC. Non-pregnant alopecia patients aged 18 to 70, suitable for DPC therapy. Unfractionated whole blood was the source from which total RNA was extracted. This specimen comes from a study of human T cells and chemical hapten exposure. The overall study: The patch tests put 0.01% DPC on the skin of the upper back and were read 6 days later. Alopecia areata, totalis or universalis affected patients who were mostly female.

From the RACE reads, TCRdb called clonotypes with MiXCR, one entry per CDR3 protein. The sample contains some 400,000 distinct CDR3 sequences, about 5.1% of which appear only once. The sequencing used whole blood, collected in connection with sensitization to the hapten diphenylcyclopropenone (DPC). The sequence came from a woman aged 45-60 years with alopecia areata. Some clones in this sample may be carry-over from other donors' samples.

CDR3 bases: TGTGCCAGCACTCGGACTAGCGGGGGTGGCTCCTACAATGAGCAGTTCTTC. This gives the protein CASTRTSGGGSYNEQFF. The chain joins TRBV2 to TRBJ2-1, with TRBD2 matching 13 bases. The CDR3 consists of 17 residues. V shed 7 bases and J 0 bases; nucleotides not matched to a gene: 6. Per germline, CDR1 SNHLY and CDR2 FYNNEI.